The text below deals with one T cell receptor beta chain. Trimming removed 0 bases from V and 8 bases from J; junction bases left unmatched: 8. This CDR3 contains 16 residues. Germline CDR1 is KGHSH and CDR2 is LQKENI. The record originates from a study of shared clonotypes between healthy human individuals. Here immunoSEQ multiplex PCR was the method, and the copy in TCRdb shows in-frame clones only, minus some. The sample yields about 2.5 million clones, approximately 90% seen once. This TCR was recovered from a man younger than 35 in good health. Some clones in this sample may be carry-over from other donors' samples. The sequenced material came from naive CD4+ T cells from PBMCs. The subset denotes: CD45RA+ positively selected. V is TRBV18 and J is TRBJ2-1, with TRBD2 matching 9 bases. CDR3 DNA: TGTGCCAGCTCACCACCGGGTAGCGGGAGAGTCTATGAGCAGTTCTTC. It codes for CASSPPGSGRVYEQFF.